Below, one T cell receptor (beta chain) is given with its context. The sample originates from a study of sequential checkpoint blockade in melanoma. Overall study: Patients were randomized 1:1 to nivolumab-then-ipilimumab or ipilimumab-then-nivolumab first-line. Both treatment sequences were followed by maintenance nivolumab.

Noted treatment: randomized to nivolumab then ipilimumab (arm A) or the reverse (arm B). No patient had prior DNA-damaging chemotherapy. Sorted cells were live CD3+CD8+, lacking CD19 and CD56, from PBMCs. Repertoires were generated with immunoSEQ multiplex PCR, while TCRdb's copy carries only in-frame clones and drops some. The profile shows around 16,000 clones, roughly 93% of them singletons. The starting material was CD8+ T cells sorted from blood (inferred from file names), obtained from a patient given nivolumab and ipilimumab in sequence. The TCR sequence derives from a human donor with melanoma.

The CDR3 region is CASSLSRLAGSYEQYF. The CDR3 nucleotides read TGTGCCAGCAGTTTATCAAGACTAGCGGGGTCCTACGAGCAGTACTTC. This chain joins TRBV27 and TRBJ2-7, with TRBD2 identical over 11 bases. The CDR3 totals 16 residues. Unmatched junction bases numbered 2, after V lost 0 bases and J lost 1 base. From germline, CDR1 is MNHEY and CDR2 SMNVEV (reference sequence).